This T cell receptor (beta chain) is drawn from a study of long-term antiretroviral therapy in people with HIV. General study points: Repertoires in HIV (unlike those of controls) had narrower CDR3 length ranges.

This clone was picked up one time. No antigen is known for it. CDR1 and CDR2 from the germline V gene are SNHLY and FYNNEI. V was trimmed by 6 bases and J by 0 bases, leaving 18 bases between them. This CDR3 region has 17 residues. At the survey level, the v3.0 immunoSEQ assay was run. This table comes from immunoSEQ multiplex PCR, and its TCRdb copy is limited to in-frame clones, with some not included. The table shows about 22,000 clones, with approximately 82% occurring only once. The chain employs TRBV2 and TRBJ2-1; D gene uncertain. The sequence came from a man younger than 35 with HIV. Sequencing used unsorted PBMCs, obtained 0.1 years before starting antiretroviral therapy. The DNA for the CDR3 is TGTGCCAGCAGCCCTAAATTGGCCCCGAGCTCCTACAATGAGCAGTTCTTC. Its translation is CASSPKLAPSSYNEQFF.